These 8 T cell receptor beta chains were sequenced from one sample in a study of chemoradiotherapy in HPV16-positive cancers. Sequenced by immunoSEQ multiplex PCR; TCRdb stores in-frame clones only, minus some. The repertoire has some 3,000 clones, around four fifths of them found once; the top ten carry 10% to 12%. The source was blood, collected from a patient who underwent chemoradiotherapy. These receptors all come from a human donor with HPV-associated anogenital cancer.

The chain employs TRBV7-2 and TRBJ2-1, with D perhaps matching TRBD1 (6 bases). V shed 5 bases and J shed 3 bases, with 17 bases lying between them. CDR1 SGHTA and CDR2 FQGNSA come from the germline V gene. The CDR3 sequence is 16 residues long. The CDR3 nucleotides are TGTGCCAGCAGCCCCTTGGCGGACAGAGGCTACAATGAGCAGTTCTTC. Its translation is CASSPLADRGYNEQFF.

The chain carries TRBV30 and TRBJ2-1; D is unresolved. There are 12 residues in the CDR3. CDR1 GTSNPN and CDR2 SVGIG come from the germline V gene (reference sequence). This chain's CDR3 is CATMEINNEQFF. As DNA, the CDR3 is TGTGCTACGATGGAGATTAACAATGAGCAGTTCTTC.

The chain employs TRBV19 and TRBJ2-2; 11 bases agree with TRBD1. V lost 0 bases to trimming and J lost 6 bases; unmatched junction nucleotides: 3. The CDR3 has 16 residues. CDR1 is LNHDA and CDR2 is SQIVND in the germline V gene (reference sequence). CDR3 DNA sequence: TGTGCCAGTAGTATAGACGGGACAGGGGGGTCCGGGGAGCTGTTTTTT. Amino acid sequence: CASSIDGTGGSGELFF.

Only one count was recorded for this clone. The chain has TRBV29-1 and TRBJ2-1, with TRBD1 identical over 8 bases. From germline, CDR1 is SQVTM and CDR2 ANQGSEA. Trimming cost V 8 bases and J 6 bases; bases outside gene matches: 3. This CDR3 has 11 amino acids. CDR3 protein: CSTRGLNEQFF. The CDR3 DNA reads TGCAGCACCAGGGGGCTCAATGAGCAGTTCTTC.

The V gene is TRBV6-5, the J gene TRBJ1-3, with D maybe TRBD1 (6 bases). Between the trimmed V and J ends, which lost 4 bases and 4 bases, there was a span of 11 bases. The CDR3 length is 14 residues. Germline CDR1 and CDR2: MNHEY and SVGAGI. CDR3 nucleotide sequence: TGTGCCAGCAGTTCCGGACAGCCGGGAAACACCATATATTTT. Protein sequence: CASSSGQPGNTIYF.

Worth noting for this clone: At one end the junction does not follow the germline gene, possibly because of a read error. The chain joins TRBV7-9 to TRBJ1-1; D might be TRBD1 (6 bases). Per germline, CDR1 SEHNR and CDR2 FQNEAQ (reference sequence). The CDR3 consists of 14 residues. The CDR3 DNA is TGTACCAGCAGCCCCGTTGAGGGGGTAACTGAAGCTTTCTTT. Translating it yields CTSSPVEGVTEAFF.

The V and J genes are TRBV27 and TRBJ2-2; D unclear. The CDR3 is 12 residues long. V was pared by 6 bases and J by 4 bases, with 6 bases between. Germline CDR1 is MNHEY and CDR2 is SMNVEV (reference sequence). The CDR3 loop is CASRRVTGELFF. The DNA for the CDR3 is TGTGCCAGCAGGCGCGTCACCGGGGAGCTGTTTTTT.

The chain carries TRBV28 and TRBJ1-4; D not certain. Germline lookup yields CDR1 MDHEN and CDR2 SYDVKM. V was pared by 2 bases and J by 8 bases, with 12 bases between. CDR3 length: 14 amino acids. The CDR3, as DNA: TGTGCCAGCAGTTTAACGGGGTTGGGGGAAAAACTGTTTTTT. It encodes CASSLTGLGEKLFF.